What follows are 7 T cell receptor beta chains derived from one specimen sequenced in a study of T-cell reconstitution after alpha-beta-depleted transplantation in children. TCRbeta library preparation incorporated unique molecular identifiers. MiXCR, applied by TCRdb to the PCR reads, yields one record per CDR3 protein. Of fewer than 1 million distinct CDR3 sequences in the sample, 15% to 20% were seen once. The input for sequencing was PBMCs, mostly from graft donor cells, taken 360 days after TCRalphabeta/CD19-depleted stem cell transplant. The source is a male patient under 18 who had a stem cell transplant for acute lymphoblastic leukemia, so the T cells may come from the graft donor.

At least ten counts were recorded for this clonotype. The chain carries TRBV3-1 and TRBJ1-1; D not resolved. Trimming stripped 0 bases from V and 4 bases from J, with 9 bases between. Germline lookup yields CDR1 LGHDT and CDR2 YNNKEL (reference sequence). The CDR3 covers 14 residues. The CDR3 sequence is CASSQDSSLTEAFF. Written as DNA, the CDR3 is TGTGCCAGCAGCCAAGATAGCAGCCTCACTGAAGCTTTCTTT.

The V and J genes are TRBV10-1 and TRBJ1-1, with D tentatively TRBD1 (5 bases). This CDR3 is 12 amino acids long. CDR1 and CDR2 from the germline V gene are WNHNN and SYGVQD (reference sequence). The V end was cut by 4 bases, the J end by 11 bases, with 14 bases between. Here the CDR3 DNA reads TGCGCCAGCAGTGGAGGGACCGCCGGGGCTTTCTTT. This gives the protein CASSGGTAGAFF.

This clonotype was seen more than once but under ten times. V usage is TRBV6-1 and J usage is TRBJ1-5; D remains unclear. V gave up 8 bases and J gave up 1 base, with 9 bases separating them. Germline assignment: CDR1 MNHNS and CDR2 SASEGT. This CDR3 comprises 13 residues. The CDR3 DNA sequence: TGTGCCAGCCAGCGCGGGAGCAATCAGCCCCAGCATTTT. Translated: CASQRGSNQPQHF.

A few counts support this clonotype. Germline is not matched at one junction end, which may reflect a read error. This sequence joins TRBV12-3 or TRBV12-4 and TRBJ2-1, with D perhaps TRBD1 (5 bases). CDR3 length: 13 amino acids. The CDR3 bases are TGTGCCAGCAGTCCCTCCGAAGGGGCCCCCCGGATCTTC. This gives the protein CASSPSEGAPRIF.

This clonotype has a handful of counts. This rearrangement joins TRBV4-1 to TRBJ1-2, with 7 bases lining up with TRBD1. The trim removed 2 bases at V and 2 bases at J, leaving 8 bases unmatched. This CDR3 is built from 16 residues. Germline V gene data show CDR1 as MGHRA and CDR2 as YSYEKL. CDR3 sequence: CASSQPRDRRNYGYTF. In DNA, the CDR3 is TGCGCCAGCAGCCAACCCCGGGACAGAAGGAACTATGGCTACACCTTC.

This clonotype was detected many times. This chain joins TRBV20-1 and TRBJ1-5; the D is unclear. This CDR3 comprises 14 residues. From germline, CDR1 is DFQATT and CDR2 SNEGSKA (reference sequence). Trimming left V 0 bases short and J 9 bases short, with 15 bases between. This CDR3 is CSARDPPETRPQHF. CDR3 DNA sequence: TGCAGTGCTAGAGATCCGCCTGAGACCCGGCCCCAGCATTTT.

This clonotype was found a few times. The chain uses TRBV5-1 and TRBJ1-2; 8 positions agree with TRBD1. Germline-derived CDR1 and CDR2 are SGHRS and YFSETQ. The ends lost 0 bases at V and 5 bases at J; junction bases unmatched: 6. The CDR3 length is 15 residues. The DNA of the CDR3 is TGCGCCAGCAGCTTGGTGCAGGGGGCTATTTATGGCTACACCTTC. Protein product: CASSLVQGAIYGYTF.